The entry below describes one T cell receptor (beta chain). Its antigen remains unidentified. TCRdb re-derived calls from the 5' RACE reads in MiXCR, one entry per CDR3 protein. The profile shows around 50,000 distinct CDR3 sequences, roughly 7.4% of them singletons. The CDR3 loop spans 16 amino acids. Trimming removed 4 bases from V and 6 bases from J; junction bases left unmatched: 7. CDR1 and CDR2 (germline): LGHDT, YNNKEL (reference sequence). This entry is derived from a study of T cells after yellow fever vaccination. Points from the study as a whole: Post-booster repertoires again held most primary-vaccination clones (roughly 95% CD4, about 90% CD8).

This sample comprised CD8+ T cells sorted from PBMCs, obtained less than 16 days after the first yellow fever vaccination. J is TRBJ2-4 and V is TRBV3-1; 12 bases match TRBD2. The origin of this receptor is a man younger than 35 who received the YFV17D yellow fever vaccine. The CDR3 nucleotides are TGTGCCAGCAGCCCGCAGACTAGCGGGGGATCAAACATTCAGTACTTC. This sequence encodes CASSPQTSGGSNIQYF.